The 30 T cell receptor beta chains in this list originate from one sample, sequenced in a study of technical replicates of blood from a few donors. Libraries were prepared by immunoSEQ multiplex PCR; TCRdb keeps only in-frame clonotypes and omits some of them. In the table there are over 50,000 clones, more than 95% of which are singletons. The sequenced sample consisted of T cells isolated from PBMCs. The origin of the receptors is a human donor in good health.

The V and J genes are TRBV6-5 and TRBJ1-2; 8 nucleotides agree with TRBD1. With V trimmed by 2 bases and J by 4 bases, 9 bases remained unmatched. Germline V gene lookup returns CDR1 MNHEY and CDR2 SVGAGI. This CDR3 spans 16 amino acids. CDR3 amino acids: CASSYTVRGLGYGYTF. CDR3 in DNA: TGTGCCAGCAGTTACACCGTCAGGGGGCTGGGCTATGGCTACACCTTC.

In DNA, the CDR3 is TGTGCCAGCAGCGCCCTGCTGCGGGGGGGCGGGACAGATACGCAGTATTTT. Translating it yields CASSALLRGGGTDTQYF. The gene calls are TRBV7-9 and TRBJ2-3; TRBD2 matches 9 bases. The trim removed 5 bases at V and 3 bases at J, leaving 12 bases unmatched. Germline loops: CDR1 SEHNR, CDR2 FQNEAQ (reference sequence). The length of the CDR3 is 17 residues.

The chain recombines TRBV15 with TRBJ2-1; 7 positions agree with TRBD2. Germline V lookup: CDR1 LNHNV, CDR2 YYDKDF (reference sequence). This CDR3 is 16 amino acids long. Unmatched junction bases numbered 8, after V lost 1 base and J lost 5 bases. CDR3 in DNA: TGTGCCACCAGCAGAGCGGGAGGTTCTATCGACAATGAGCAGTTCTTC. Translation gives CATSRAGGSIDNEQFF.

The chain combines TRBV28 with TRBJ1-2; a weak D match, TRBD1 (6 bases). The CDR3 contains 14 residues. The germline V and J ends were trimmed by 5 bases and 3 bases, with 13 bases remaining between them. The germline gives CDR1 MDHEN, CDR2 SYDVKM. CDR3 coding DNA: TGTGCCAGCAGTCAGACGGGGGGCGACTATGGCTACACCTTC. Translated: CASSQTGGDYGYTF.

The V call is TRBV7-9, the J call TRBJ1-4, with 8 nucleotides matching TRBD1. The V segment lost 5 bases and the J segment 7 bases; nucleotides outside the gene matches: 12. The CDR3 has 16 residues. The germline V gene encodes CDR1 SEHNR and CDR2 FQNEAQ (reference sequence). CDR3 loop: CASSPTQTGEAEKLFF. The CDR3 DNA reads TGTGCCAGCAGCCCTACTCAGACAGGGGAAGCTGAAAAACTGTTTTTT.

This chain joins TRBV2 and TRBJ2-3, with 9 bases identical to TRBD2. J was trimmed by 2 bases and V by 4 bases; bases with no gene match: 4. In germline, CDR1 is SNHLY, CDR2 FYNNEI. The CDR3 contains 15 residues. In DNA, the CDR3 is TGTGCCAGCAGTGGACTAGCGGAAAACACAGATACGCAGTATTTT. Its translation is CASSGLAENTDTQYF.

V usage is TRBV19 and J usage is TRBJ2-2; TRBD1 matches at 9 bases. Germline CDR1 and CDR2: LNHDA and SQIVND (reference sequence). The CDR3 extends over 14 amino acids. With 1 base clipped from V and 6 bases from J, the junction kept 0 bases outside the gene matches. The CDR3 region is CASSIGDRAGELFF. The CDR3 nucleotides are TGTGCCAGTAGTATAGGGGACAGGGCCGGGGAGCTGTTTTTT.

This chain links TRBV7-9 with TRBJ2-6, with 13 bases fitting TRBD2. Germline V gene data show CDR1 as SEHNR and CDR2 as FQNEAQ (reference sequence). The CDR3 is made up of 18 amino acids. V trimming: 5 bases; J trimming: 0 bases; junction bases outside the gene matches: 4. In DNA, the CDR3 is TGTGCCAGCAGCCATCGGACTAGCGGGAGCTCTGGGGCCAACGTCCTGACTTTC. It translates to CASSHRTSGSSGANVLTF.

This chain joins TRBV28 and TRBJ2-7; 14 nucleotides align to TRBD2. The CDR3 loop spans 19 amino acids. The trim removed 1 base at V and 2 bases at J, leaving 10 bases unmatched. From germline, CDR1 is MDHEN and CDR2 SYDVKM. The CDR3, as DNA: TGTGCCAGCAGTTTATTCGGGGGACTAGCGGGAGAACCGGCCTACGAGCAGTACTTC. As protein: CASSLFGGLAGEPAYEQYF. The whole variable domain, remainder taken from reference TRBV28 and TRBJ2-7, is DVKVTQSSRYLVKRTGEKVFLECVQDMDHENMFWYRQDPGLGLRLIYFSYDVKMKEKGDIPEGYSVSREKKERFSLILESASTNQTSMYLCASSLFGGLAGEPAYEQYFGPGTRLTVT.

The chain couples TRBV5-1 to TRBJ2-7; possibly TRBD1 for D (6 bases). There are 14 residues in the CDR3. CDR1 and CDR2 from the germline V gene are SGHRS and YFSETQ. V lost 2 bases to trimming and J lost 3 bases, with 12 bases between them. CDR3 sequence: CASSLETGGYEQYF. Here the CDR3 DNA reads TGCGCCAGCAGCTTAGAGACAGGAGGCTACGAGCAGTACTTC.

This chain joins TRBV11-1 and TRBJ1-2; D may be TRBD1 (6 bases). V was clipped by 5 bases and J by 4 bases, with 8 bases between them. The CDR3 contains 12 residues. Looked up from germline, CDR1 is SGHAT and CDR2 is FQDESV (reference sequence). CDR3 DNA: TGTGCCAGCAGCGAACAGGGCTATGGCTACACCTTC. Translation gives CASSEQGYGYTF.

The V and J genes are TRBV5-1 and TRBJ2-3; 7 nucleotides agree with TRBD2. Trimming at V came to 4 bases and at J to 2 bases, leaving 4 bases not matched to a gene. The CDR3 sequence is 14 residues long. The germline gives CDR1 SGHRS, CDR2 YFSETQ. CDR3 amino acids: CASSLGTTTDTQYF. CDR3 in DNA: TGCGCCAGCAGCCTTGGGACTACCACAGATACGCAGTATTTT.

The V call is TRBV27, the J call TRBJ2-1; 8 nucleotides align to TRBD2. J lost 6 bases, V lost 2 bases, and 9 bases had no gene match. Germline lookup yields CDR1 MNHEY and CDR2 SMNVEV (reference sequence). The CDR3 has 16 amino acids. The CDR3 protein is CASSLPPGLEVNEQFF. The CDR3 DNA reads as TGTGCCAGCAGTTTACCACCGGGACTAGAGGTCAATGAGCAGTTCTTC.

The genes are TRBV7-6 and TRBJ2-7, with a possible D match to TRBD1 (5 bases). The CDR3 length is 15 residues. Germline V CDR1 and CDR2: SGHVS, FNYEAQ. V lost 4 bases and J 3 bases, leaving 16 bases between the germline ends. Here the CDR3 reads CASSSQGSQNYEQYF. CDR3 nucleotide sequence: TGTGCCAGCAGCTCGCAGGGCTCGCAAAACTACGAGCAGTACTTC.

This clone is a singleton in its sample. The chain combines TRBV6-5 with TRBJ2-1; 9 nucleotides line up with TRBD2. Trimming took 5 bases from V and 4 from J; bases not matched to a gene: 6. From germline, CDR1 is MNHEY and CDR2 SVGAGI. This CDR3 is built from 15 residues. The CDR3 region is CASSLEAGGYNEQFF. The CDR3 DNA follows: TGTGCCAGCAGTCTAGAAGCGGGGGGATACAATGAGCAGTTCTTC.

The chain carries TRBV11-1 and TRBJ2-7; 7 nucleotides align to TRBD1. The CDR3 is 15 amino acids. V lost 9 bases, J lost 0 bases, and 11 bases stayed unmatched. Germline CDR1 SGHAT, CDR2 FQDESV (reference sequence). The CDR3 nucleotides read TGTGCCAGTAACAATCCGGGACAGAGCTCCTACGAGCAGTACTTC. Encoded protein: CASNNPGQSSYEQYF.

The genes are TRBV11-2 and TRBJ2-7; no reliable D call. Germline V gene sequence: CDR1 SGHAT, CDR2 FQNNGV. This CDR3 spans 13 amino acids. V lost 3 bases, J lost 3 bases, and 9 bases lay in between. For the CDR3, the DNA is TGTGCCAGCAGCTTCGCACAGTACTACGAGCAGTACTTC. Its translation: CASSFAQYYEQYF. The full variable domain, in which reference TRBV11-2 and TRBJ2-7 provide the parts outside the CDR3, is EAGVAQSPRYKIIEKRQSVAFWCNPISGHATLYWYQQILGQGPKLLIQFQNNGVVDDSQLPKDRFSAERLKGVDSTLKIQPAKLEDSAVYLCASSFAQYYEQYFGPGTRLTVT.

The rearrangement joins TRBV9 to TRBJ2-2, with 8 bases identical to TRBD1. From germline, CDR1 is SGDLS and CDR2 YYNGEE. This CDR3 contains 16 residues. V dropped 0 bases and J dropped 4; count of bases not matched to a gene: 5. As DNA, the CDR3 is TGTGCCAGCAGCGTAGGCCAGGGGGCGGGCACCGGGGAGCTGTTTTTT. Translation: CASSVGQGAGTGELFF.

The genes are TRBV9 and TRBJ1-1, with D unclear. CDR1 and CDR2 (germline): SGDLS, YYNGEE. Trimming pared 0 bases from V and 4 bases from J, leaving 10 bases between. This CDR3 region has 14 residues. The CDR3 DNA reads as TGTGCCAGCAGCGTAGCTCCGGGTGGCACTGAAGCTTTCTTT. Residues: CASSVAPGGTEAFF.

This chain's CDR3 is CSAYSLGNTEAFF. CDR3 coding DNA: TGCAGCGCCTACAGCTTGGGGAACACTGAAGCTTTCTTT. The chain couples TRBV29-1 to TRBJ1-1; no clear D gene. This CDR3 is 13 amino acids long. Germline V gene data show CDR1 as SQVTM and CDR2 as ANQGSEA. Between the trimmed V and J ends, which lost 7 bases and 1 base, there was a span of 13 bases.

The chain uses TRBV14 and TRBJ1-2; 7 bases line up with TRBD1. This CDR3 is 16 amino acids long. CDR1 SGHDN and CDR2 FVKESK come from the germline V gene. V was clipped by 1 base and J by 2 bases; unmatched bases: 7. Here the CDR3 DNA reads TGTGCCAGCAGCCAAGCCTCCGGGACAGTAAACTATGGCTACACCTTC. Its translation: CASSQASGTVNYGYTF.

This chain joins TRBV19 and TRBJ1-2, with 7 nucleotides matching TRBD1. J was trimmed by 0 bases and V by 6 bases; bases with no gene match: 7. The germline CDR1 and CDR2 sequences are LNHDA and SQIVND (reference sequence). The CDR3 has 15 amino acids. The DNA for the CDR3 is TGTGCCAGTAGGGACAGGCCCCTACCTAACTATGGCTACACCTTC. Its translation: CASRDRPLPNYGYTF.

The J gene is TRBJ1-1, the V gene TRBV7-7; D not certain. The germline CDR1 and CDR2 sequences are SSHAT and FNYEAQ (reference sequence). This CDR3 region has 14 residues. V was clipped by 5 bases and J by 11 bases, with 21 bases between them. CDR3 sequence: CASSPSLGSGGAFF. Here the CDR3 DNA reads TGTGCCAGCAGCCCAAGTCTGGGTTCGGGAGGTGCTTTCTTT.

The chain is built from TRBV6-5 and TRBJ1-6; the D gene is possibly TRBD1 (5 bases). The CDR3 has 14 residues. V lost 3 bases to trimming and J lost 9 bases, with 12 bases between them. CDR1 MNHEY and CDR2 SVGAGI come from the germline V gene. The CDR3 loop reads CASSYGQGGSPLHF. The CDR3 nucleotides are TGTGCCAGCAGTTATGGCCAGGGCGGTTCACCCCTCCACTTT.

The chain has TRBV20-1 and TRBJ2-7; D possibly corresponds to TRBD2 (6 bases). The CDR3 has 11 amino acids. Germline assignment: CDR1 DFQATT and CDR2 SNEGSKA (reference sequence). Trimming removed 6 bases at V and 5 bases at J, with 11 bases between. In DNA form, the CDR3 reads TGCAGTGCGGGCGGGATCCACGAGCAGTACTTC. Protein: CSAGGIHEQYF.

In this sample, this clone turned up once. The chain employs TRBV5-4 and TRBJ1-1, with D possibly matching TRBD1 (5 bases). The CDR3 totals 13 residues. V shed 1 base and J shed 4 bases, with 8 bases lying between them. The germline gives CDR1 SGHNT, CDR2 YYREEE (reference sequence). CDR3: CASSLMGGTEAFF. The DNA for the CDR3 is TGTGCCAGCAGCTTGATGGGGGGCACTGAAGCTTTCTTT.

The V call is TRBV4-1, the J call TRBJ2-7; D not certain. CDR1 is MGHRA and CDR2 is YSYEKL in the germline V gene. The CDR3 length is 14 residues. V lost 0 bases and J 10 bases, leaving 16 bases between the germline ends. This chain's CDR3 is CASSQDLRFGYQYF. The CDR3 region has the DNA TGCGCCAGCAGCCAAGATCTTAGGTTCGGGTACCAGTACTTC.

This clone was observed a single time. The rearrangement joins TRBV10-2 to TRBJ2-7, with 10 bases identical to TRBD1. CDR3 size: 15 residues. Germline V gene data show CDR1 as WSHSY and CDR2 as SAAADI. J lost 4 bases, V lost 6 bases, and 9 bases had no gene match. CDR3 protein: CASRDSGTGAYEQYF. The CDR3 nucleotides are TGCGCCAGCAGAGATTCCGGGACAGGGGCGTACGAGCAGTACTTC.

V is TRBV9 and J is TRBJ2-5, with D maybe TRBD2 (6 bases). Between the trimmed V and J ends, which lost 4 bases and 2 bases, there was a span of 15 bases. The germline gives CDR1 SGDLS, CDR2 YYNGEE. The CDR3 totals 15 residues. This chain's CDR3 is CASSPRLEKQETQYF. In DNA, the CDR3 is TGTGCCAGCAGCCCAAGACTAGAAAAACAAGAGACCCAGTACTTC.

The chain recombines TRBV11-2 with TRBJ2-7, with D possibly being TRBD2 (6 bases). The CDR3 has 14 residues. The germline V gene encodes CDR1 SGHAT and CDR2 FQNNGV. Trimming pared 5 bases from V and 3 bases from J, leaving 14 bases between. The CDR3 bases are TGTGCCAGCAGCACCCAAGTGGAGGGCTACGAGCAGTACTTC. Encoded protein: CASSTQVEGYEQYF.